Listed below are T cell receptor beta chains from one sample, sequenced in a study of blood T cell repertoires in COVID-19. Some clones are missing from TCRdb's copy, which holds only in-frame ones; the method was immunoSEQ multiplex PCR. Of tens of thousands of clones listed, 86% are singletons. The specimen was peripheral blood. The receptors shown here come from a human donor in a cohort sampled during active COVID-19. CDR3s include the opening cysteine and the closing phenylalanine or tryptophan. Fields, in order: V gene, J gene, clone size, D gene, CDR3 DNA, CDR3 protein. D genes are given only for firm matches. Clone size is not always given. Where it is, it says once, few, many or a class for expanded clones.

V gene: TRBV7-6; J gene: TRBJ2-6; clone size: NA; D gene: TRBD1; CDR3 DNA: TGTGCCAGCAGCTTAGGACGGGGACAGGGGCGTGGGGCCAACGTCCTGACTTTC; CDR3 protein: CASSLGRGQGRGANVLTF
V gene: TRBV7-7; J gene: TRBJ2-1; clone size: NA; D gene: NA; CDR3 DNA: TGTGCCAGCAGCATGAGCTCCTACAATGAGCAGTTCTTC; CDR3 protein: CASSMSSYNEQFF
V gene: TRBV28; J gene: TRBJ2-7; clone size: NA; D gene: TRBD2; CDR3 DNA: TGTGCCAGCAGTTCAATCCCGACTAGCGGGACGGGGGAGCAGTACTTC; CDR3 protein: CASSSIPTSGTGEQYF
V gene: TRBV29-1; J gene: TRBJ1-4; clone size: NA; D gene: NA; CDR3 DNA: TGCAGCGTCCAGAAAAATGAAAAACTGTTTTTT; CDR3 protein: CSVQKNEKLFF
V gene: TRBV7-2; J gene: TRBJ2-6; clone size: NA; D gene: NA; CDR3 DNA: TGTGCCAGCAGCTTGTCCGGCTCTGGGGCCAACGTCCTGACTTTC; CDR3 protein: CASSLSGSGANVLTF
V gene: TRBV16; J gene: TRBJ1-5; clone size: few; D gene: NA; CDR3 DNA: TGTGCCAGCAGCCCCACGAGGGGGTTGCGACAGCCCCAGCATTTT; CDR3 protein: CASSPTRGLRQPQHF
V gene: TRBV6-2/TRBV6-3; J gene: TRBJ2-1; clone size: NA; D gene: TRBD1; CDR3 DNA: TGTGCCAGCAGCCCCGACACGTTAGTACTGGACAGGCGCAGGAATGAGCAGTTCTTC; CDR3 protein: CASSPDTLVLDRRRNEQFF
V gene: TRBV6-5; J gene: TRBJ2-7; clone size: NA; D gene: NA; CDR3 DNA: TGTGCCAGCAGTTACTCGGGCGGGTGGCGTTCCGAGCAGTACTTC; CDR3 protein: CASSYSGGWRSEQYF
V gene: TRBV5-1; J gene: TRBJ2-7; clone size: few; D gene: NA; CDR3 DNA: TGCGCCAGCACCACCTACGAGCAGTACTTC; CDR3 protein: CASTTYEQYF
V gene: TRBV15; J gene: TRBJ2-7; clone size: NA; D gene: TRBD2; CDR3 DNA: TGTGCCACCAGCAGAGAACTAGCGGGATACGAGCAGTACTTC; CDR3 protein: CATSRELAGYEQYF
V gene: TRBV19; J gene: TRBJ2-2; clone size: once; D gene: TRBD1; CDR3 DNA: TGTGCCAGTAGGCGCGGCCCGGGACAGGGATCCGGGGAGCTGTTTTTT; CDR3 protein: CASRRGPGQGSGELFF
V gene: TRBV5-1; J gene: TRBJ2-1; clone size: NA; D gene: TRBD2; CDR3 DNA: TGCGCCAGCAGCTTGGAGGTCGGGACTAGCGGGGGGGCGAATGAGCAGTTCTTC; CDR3 protein: CASSLEVGTSGGANEQFF
V gene: TRBV10-3; J gene: TRBJ1-2; clone size: once; D gene: NA; CDR3 DNA: TGTGCCATCAGTGTAAACTGGTTGAACTATGGCTACACCTTC; CDR3 protein: CAISVNWLNYGYTF
V gene: TRBV5-1; J gene: TRBJ2-5; clone size: NA; D gene: NA; CDR3 DNA: TGCGCCAGCAGCTTGAACAGGGAAGAGACCCAGTACTTC; CDR3 protein: CASSLNREETQYF
V gene: TRBV4-3; J gene: TRBJ2-2; clone size: NA; D gene: TRBD1; CDR3 DNA: TGCGCCAGCAGCAGAACAGGGGGCAGGACCGGGGAGCTGTTTTTT; CDR3 protein: CASSRTGGRTGELFF
V gene: TRBV7-9; J gene: TRBJ2-7; clone size: few; D gene: TRBD1; CDR3 DNA: TGTGCCAGCAGCTCAGGACAGGCGAACTACGAGCAGTACTTC; CDR3 protein: CASSSGQANYEQYF
V gene: TRBV4-3; J gene: TRBJ2-3; clone size: NA; D gene: TRBD2; CDR3 DNA: TGCGCCAGCAGCCAACTAGGACTAGCGGGGGGGCCCGGGGATACGCAGTATTTT; CDR3 protein: CASSQLGLAGGPGDTQYF
V gene: TRBV10-3; J gene: TRBJ1-5; clone size: NA; D gene: NA; CDR3 DNA: TGTGCCATCAGTGTTTCGGGGAATCAGCCCCAGCATTTT; CDR3 protein: CAISVSGNQPQHF
V gene: TRBV7-2; J gene: TRBJ2-7; clone size: NA; D gene: TRBD2; CDR3 DNA: TGTGCCAGCAGGACCCTTGGCGGGGGGCGCTACGAGCAGTACTTC; CDR3 protein: CASRTLGGGRYEQYF
V gene: TRBV30; J gene: TRBJ2-7; clone size: NA; D gene: TRBD2; CDR3 DNA: TGTGCCTGGGGAGCGGGGAACTACGAGCAGTACTTC; CDR3 protein: CAWGAGNYEQYF
V gene: TRBV7-2; J gene: TRBJ2-7; clone size: NA; D gene: NA; CDR3 DNA: TGTGCCAGCAGCGGCAGGTCCCACGAGCAGTACTTC; CDR3 protein: CASSGRSHEQYF
V gene: TRBV7-9; J gene: TRBJ1-1; clone size: NA; D gene: TRBD1; CDR3 DNA: TGTGCCAGCAGCCCACAGGGGGGGAACACTGAAGCTTTCTTT; CDR3 protein: CASSPQGGNTEAFF
V gene: TRBV2; J gene: TRBJ1-4; clone size: NA; D gene: NA; CDR3 DNA: TGTGCCAGCAGGACAGGTTATGAAAAACTGTTTTTT; CDR3 protein: CASRTGYEKLFF
V gene: TRBV4-1; J gene: TRBJ1-1; clone size: NA; D gene: TRBD1; CDR3 DNA: TGCGCCAGCAGCCCGACAGGGGGGACGAACACTGAAGCTTTCTTT; CDR3 protein: CASSPTGGTNTEAFF
V gene: TRBV28; J gene: TRBJ2-1; clone size: NA; D gene: TRBD2; CDR3 DNA: TGTGCCAGCACTTCGATGACTAGCGCGTACAATGAGCAGTTCTTC; CDR3 protein: CASTSMTSAYNEQFF
V gene: TRBV9; J gene: TRBJ2-1; clone size: NA; D gene: TRBD2; CDR3 DNA: TGTGCCAGCAGCACCGGACTAGCGGGCTCCTACAATGAGCAGTTCTTC; CDR3 protein: CASSTGLAGSYNEQFF
V gene: TRBV7-2; J gene: TRBJ1-3; clone size: NA; D gene: NA; CDR3 DNA: TGTGCCAGCAGCGTAACAGGGTTGTCTGGAAACACCATATATTTT; CDR3 protein: CASSVTGLSGNTIYF
V gene: TRBV18; J gene: TRBJ1-6; clone size: NA; D gene: TRBD1; CDR3 DNA: TGTGCCAGCTCAAAGGACAGGGCTAATTCACCCCTCCACTTT; CDR3 protein: CASSKDRANSPLHF
V gene: TRBV14; J gene: TRBJ2-1; clone size: NA; D gene: TRBD2; CDR3 DNA: TGTGCCAGCAGCCAGGGGGGACTAGCGGGAAGCTCCTACAATGAGCAGTTCTTC; CDR3 protein: CASSQGGLAGSSYNEQFF
V gene: TRBV19; J gene: TRBJ2-5; clone size: NA; D gene: TRBD1; CDR3 DNA: TGTGCCAGTAGCCGGGACAGGCAAGAGACCCAGTACTTC; CDR3 protein: CASSRDRQETQYF
V gene: TRBV19; J gene: TRBJ2-7; clone size: NA; D gene: TRBD2; CDR3 DNA: TGTGCCAGTAGTACCGCGGGGGGTACTTACGAGCAGTACTTC; CDR3 protein: CASSTAGGTYEQYF
V gene: TRBV11-2; J gene: TRBJ1-5; clone size: once; D gene: TRBD1; CDR3 DNA: TGTGCCAGCAGCTTAGGGCAGGGGGTCGGGGTTAGCAATCAGCCCCAGCATTTT; CDR3 protein: CASSLGQGVGVSNQPQHF
V gene: TRBV14; J gene: TRBJ1-5; clone size: NA; D gene: TRBD1; CDR3 DNA: TGTGCCAGCAGCCGGGGACAGGGTATTAATCAGCCCCAGCATTTT; CDR3 protein: CASSRGQGINQPQHF
V gene: TRBV4-3; J gene: TRBJ2-1; clone size: NA; D gene: TRBD2; CDR3 DNA: TGCGCCAGCAGCCAAGGCCAGCGGGGGTCAGCTCGCTCCTACAATGAGCAGTTCTTC; CDR3 protein: CASSQGQRGSARSYNEQFF
V gene: TRBV4-3; J gene: TRBJ1-3; clone size: NA; D gene: TRBD1; CDR3 DNA: TGCGCCAGCAGCTCCGGGACAGGGGGCTCGGAAGGAAACACCATATATTTT; CDR3 protein: CASSSGTGGSEGNTIYF
V gene: TRBV3-1/TRBV3-2; J gene: TRBJ2-1; clone size: NA; D gene: TRBD2; CDR3 DNA: TGTGCCAGCAGCCATTCACTAGCGGGAGCTCTCTACAATGAGCAGTTCTTC; CDR3 protein: CASSHSLAGALYNEQFF
V gene: TRBV29-1; J gene: TRBJ1-4; clone size: NA; D gene: TRBD1; CDR3 DNA: TGCAGCGTGGGGGGACAGGGATGGGGCGAAAAACTGTTTTTT; CDR3 protein: CSVGGQGWGEKLFF
V gene: TRBV7-2; J gene: TRBJ2-1; clone size: NA; D gene: NA; CDR3 DNA: TGTGCCAGCAGCCCTTACAATGAGCAGTTCTTC; CDR3 protein: CASSPYNEQFF
V gene: TRBV5-6; J gene: TRBJ2-7; clone size: few; D gene: TRBD2; CDR3 DNA: TGTGCCAGCAGCCCACCCGGGACTAGCCCTTCCGAGCAGTACTTC; CDR3 protein: CASSPPGTSPSEQYF
V gene: TRBV6-5; J gene: TRBJ2-7; clone size: NA; D gene: NA; CDR3 DNA: TGTGCCAGCATGAGGGAGCCCTACGAGCAGTACTTC; CDR3 protein: CASMREPYEQYF
V gene: TRBV30; J gene: TRBJ2-4; clone size: NA; D gene: NA; CDR3 DNA: TGTGCCTGGAGAGCACCGGGACACCCAACCAGCAAAAACATTCAGTACTTC; CDR3 protein: CAWRAPGHPTSKNIQYF
V gene: TRBV4-3; J gene: TRBJ2-5; clone size: NA; D gene: TRBD1; CDR3 DNA: TGCGCCAGCAGCCAAGATCTGGACAGGGGGCCCTTCCAAGAGACCCAGTACTTC; CDR3 protein: CASSQDLDRGPFQETQYF
V gene: TRBV5-4; J gene: TRBJ2-2; clone size: NA; D gene: TRBD2; CDR3 DNA: TGTGCCAGCACCCCATCGTTAGCGGGAGTGGGCGGGGAGCTGTTTTTT; CDR3 protein: CASTPSLAGVGGELFF
V gene: TRBV28; J gene: TRBJ2-2; clone size: NA; D gene: NA; CDR3 DNA: TGTGCCAGCAGTTTTGAGAAGACGAACACCGGGGAGCTGTTTTTT; CDR3 protein: CASSFEKTNTGELFF
V gene: TRBV4-3; J gene: TRBJ1-1; clone size: once; D gene: NA; CDR3 DNA: TGCGCCAGCAGCGTTATGGTCGGGGTAGTGGATGAAGCTTTCTTT; CDR3 protein: CASSVMVGVVDEAFF
V gene: TRBV9; J gene: TRBJ1-2; clone size: NA; D gene: TRBD1; CDR3 DNA: TGTGCCAGCAGCACACGGACAGGGGATTCTAACTATGGCTACACCTTC; CDR3 protein: CASSTRTGDSNYGYTF
V gene: TRBV7-9; J gene: TRBJ2-1; clone size: NA; D gene: NA; CDR3 DNA: TGTGCCAGCAGCTCTACCCAGGGCGAGGTTGACAATGAGCAGTTCTTC; CDR3 protein: CASSSTQGEVDNEQFF
V gene: TRBV10-3; J gene: TRBJ2-1; clone size: NA; D gene: TRBD2; CDR3 DNA: TGTGCCATCAGTAAGTTACTAGCGGGAAAAGATATGTCCTACAATGAGCAGTTCTTC; CDR3 protein: CAISKLLAGKDMSYNEQFF
V gene: TRBV3-1/TRBV3-2; J gene: TRBJ2-2; clone size: NA; D gene: TRBD2; CDR3 DNA: TGTGCCAGCAGCCCTGAGGGGCAGCGGGGGGTTGACGGGGAGCTGTTTTTT; CDR3 protein: CASSPEGQRGVDGELFF
V gene: TRBV5-5; J gene: TRBJ1-2; clone size: NA; D gene: TRBD1; CDR3 DNA: TGTGCCAGCAGCTTGGGGGTTCCCCGGGACAGTTCAAATGGCTACACCTTC; CDR3 protein: CASSLGVPRDSSNGYTF
V gene: TRBV12-3/TRBV12-4; J gene: TRBJ2-2; clone size: NA; D gene: NA; CDR3 DNA: TGTGCCAGCGCATCGTCGGGGAGGGAGCTGTTTTTT; CDR3 protein: CASASSGRELFF
V gene: TRBV27; J gene: TRBJ2-7; clone size: few; D gene: NA; CDR3 DNA: TGTGCCAGCAGTATGCTTACACCGGGGTCCCACCAGTACTTC; CDR3 protein: CASSMLTPGSHQYF
V gene: TRBV4-2; J gene: TRBJ2-5; clone size: few; D gene: TRBD2; CDR3 DNA: TGTGCCAGCAGCCCGGGAGGAGGGCAAGAGACCCAGTACTTC; CDR3 protein: CASSPGGGQETQYF